This entry lists 31 T cell receptor beta chains sequenced from one sample in a study of T cells after yellow fever vaccination. TCRdb reprocessed the 5' RACE reads via MiXCR and lists one record per CDR3 protein. The repertoire holds about 320,000 distinct CDR3 sequences, with 3.5% to 4.5% as singletons. The specimen was PBMCs, collected 15 days after the yellow fever booster vaccination. Source of these receptors: a man aged 18-30 years who received the YFV17D yellow fever vaccine.

This clonotype was found a few times. The genes are TRBV27 and TRBJ2-1, with 10 bases that match TRBD1. The CDR3 runs to 14 residues. CDR1 MNHEY and CDR2 SMNVEV come from the germline V gene (reference sequence). V shed 3 bases, J shed 8 bases, and the junction held 4 bases outside the gene matches. CDR3 nucleotide sequence: TGTGCCAGCAGTTTGGGACAGGGGTTCGATGAGCAGTTCTTC. Translation gives CASSLGQGFDEQFF.

This clonotype has at least ten counts. The chain joins TRBV6-5 to TRBJ1-2; possibly TRBD1 for D (6 bases). Trimming pared 11 bases from V and 5 bases from J, leaving 9 bases between. Per the germline V gene, CDR1 is MNHEY and CDR2 is SVGAGI. This CDR3 has 10 residues. The CDR3 loop is CAGQPYGYTF. For the CDR3, the DNA is TGTGCCGGACAGCCTTATGGCTACACCTTC.

This clonotype was found many times. The J gene is TRBJ2-5, the V gene TRBV7-9; D is uncertain. Looked up from germline, CDR1 is SEHNR and CDR2 is FQNEAQ (reference sequence). CDR3 size: 11 residues. V dropped 8 bases and J dropped 1 base, with 5 bases sitting between them. CDR3 region: CASAGQETQYF. The CDR3 DNA follows: TGTGCCAGCGCCGGCCAAGAGACCCAGTACTTC.

This clonotype appeared once. The chain carries TRBV5-1 and TRBJ1-3; D uncertain. Per the germline V gene, CDR1 is SGHRS and CDR2 is YFSETQ. The CDR3 covers 14 residues. Trimming removed 3 bases from V and 3 bases from J, with 10 bases in between. The CDR3, as DNA: TGCGCCAGCAGCTCGGACGGCCGTGGAAACACCATATATTTT. Translation gives CASSSDGRGNTIYF.

The chain joins TRBV5-1 to TRBJ2-7; no clear D. With 2 bases removed from V and 9 bases from J, the gap between germline ends came to 6 bases. This CDR3 region has 10 residues. Germline CDR1 reads SGHRS; CDR2 reads YFSETQ. CDR3 residues: CASSLPGQYV. The DNA of the CDR3 is TGCGCCAGCAGCTTACCCGGGCAGTACGTC.

The chain links TRBV5-1 to TRBJ2-2; no firm D call. There are 12 residues in the CDR3. With 5 bases removed from V and 3 bases from J, the gap between germline ends came to 5 bases. Germline V CDR1 and CDR2: SGHRS, YFSETQ. The CDR3 nucleotides read TGCGCCAGCAGATCAGACACCGGGGAGCTGTTTTTT. Translation gives CASRSDTGELFF.

This clonotype was seen more than once but under ten times. The chain has TRBV9 and TRBJ1-1; 11 bases match TRBD1. The CDR3 sequence is 14 residues long. V was pared by 2 bases and J by 5 bases, with 2 bases of the junction left unmatched. Germline-derived CDR1 and CDR2 are SGDLS and YYNGEE. This CDR3 is CASSVGTGGTEAFF. CDR3 nucleotides: TGTGCCAGCAGCGTTGGGACAGGGGGTACTGAAGCTTTCTTT.

A few counts support this clonotype. The genes are TRBV20-1 and TRBJ1-2; D remains unclear. Germline CDR1 is DFQATT and CDR2 is SNEGSKA (reference sequence). CDR3 length: 13 residues. Trimming stripped 0 bases from V and 4 bases from J, with 9 bases between. CDR3 sequence reads: CSARDAAIYGYTF. The CDR3 DNA follows: TGCAGTGCTAGAGATGCCGCGATCTATGGCTACACCTTC.

The chain recombines TRBV5-1 with TRBJ1-1; TRBD1 might be the D (5 bases). This CDR3 contains 14 residues. V shed 0 bases and J shed 7 bases, with 13 bases lying between them. The V gene's germline CDR1 is SGHRS and CDR2 YFSETQ. For the CDR3, the DNA is TGCGCCAGCAGCTTGGGAAACCGGGACGGTGAAGCTTTCTTT. Its translation: CASSLGNRDGEAFF.

The CDR3 spells CASSSEGSHQPQHF. CDR3 DNA: TGTGCCAGCAGCTCGGAGGGGTCGCATCAGCCCCAGCATTTT. This sequence joins TRBV7-2 and TRBJ1-5; tentative D call: TRBD1 (5 bases). This CDR3 is built from 14 residues. Trimming cost V 4 bases and J 5 bases, with 12 bases left between them. Germline V gene sequence: CDR1 SGHTA, CDR2 FQGNSA.

This clonotype showed up many times. CDR3 DNA: TGCGCCAGCAGTCGAGGGGGCGTGAGTACCGGGGAGCTGTTTTTT. It codes for CASSRGGVSTGELFF. The chain is built from TRBV5-1 and TRBJ2-2; 7 bases match TRBD1. V lost 5 bases and J lost 5; bases outside the gene matches: 9. Looked up from germline, CDR1 is SGHRS and CDR2 is YFSETQ. The CDR3 is made up of 15 amino acids.

Many counts were recorded for this clonotype. The V call is TRBV21-1, the J call TRBJ2-7; TRBD1 reflects the table's D call only, with no check against the DNA. TRBV21-1 is classified as a pseudogene. This CDR3 has 16 amino acids. As DNA, the CDR3 is TGTGCCAGCAGCAAAGATCGGGAACGGATGACCTACGAGCAGTACGTC. It translates to CASSKDRERMTYEQYV.

A few counts support this clonotype. This sequence joins TRBV29-1 and TRBJ2-5, with D unresolved. Germline CDR1 is SQVTM and CDR2 is ANQGSEA. The CDR3 consists of 15 residues. V lost 5 bases, J lost 1 base, and 17 bases lay in between. Here the CDR3 reads CSVSAGSPAQETQYF. The CDR3 region has the DNA TGCAGCGTTTCGGCTGGCTCGCCGGCCCAAGAGACCCAGTACTTC.

The chain joins TRBV5-8 to TRBJ2-7; D unresolved. V lost 1 base and J 6 bases, leaving 5 bases between the germline ends. This CDR3 spans 11 amino acids. From germline, CDR1 is SGHTS and CDR2 YDEGEE. The CDR3 DNA reads as TGTGCCAGCAGCTTGATTCGCGAGCAGTACGTC. This sequence encodes CASSLIREQYV.

This clonotype was picked up a small number of times. This chain joins TRBV15 and TRBJ1-6; 10 bases are a match to TRBD1. This CDR3 contains 13 residues. Per germline, CDR1 LNHNV and CDR2 YYDKDF (reference sequence). Trimming cost V 7 bases and J 10 bases; bases outside gene matches: 4. The CDR3 DNA reads TGTGCCACCAAGGGACAGGGGTACTCACCCCTCCACTTT. The encoded protein is CATKGQGYSPLHF.

Of note for this clonotype: A single base separates this from a much larger clone, so it may be a read error. The chain joins TRBV6-1 to TRBJ2-1; D possibly corresponds to TRBD2 (5 bases). The CDR3 runs 16 residues. Germline CDR1 MNHNS, CDR2 SASEGT. The CDR3 sequence: CASSLALGSSYNEHFF. CDR3 in DNA: TGTGCCAGCAGTCTAGCCTTAGGGTCCTCCTACAATGAGCACTTCTTC.

Many counts were recorded for this clonotype. V is TRBV5-1 and J is TRBJ1-1; no firm D call. Germline V gene lookup returns CDR1 SGHRS and CDR2 YFSETQ. V lost 2 bases to trimming and J lost 0 bases, with 11 bases between them. This CDR3 has 15 residues. CDR3 in amino acids: CASSFSTGMNTEAFF. CDR3 coding DNA: TGCGCCAGCAGCTTCTCGACCGGCATGAACACTGAAGCTTTCTTT.

Ten or more counts support this clonotype. The chain links TRBV12-3 or TRBV12-4 to TRBJ1-4; possible D gene TRBD1, 5 bases. The CDR3 runs to 13 residues. Trimming took off 4 bases at V and 7 bases at J, with 10 bases between the two ends. CDR3 bases: TGTGCCAGCAGTTATTTTGGGGGTGAAAAACTGTTTTTT. It encodes CASSYFGGEKLFF.

This clonotype was picked up many times. The chain recombines TRBV7-9 with TRBJ1-6; D perhaps matches TRBD1 (5 bases). Per the germline V gene, CDR1 is SEHNR and CDR2 is FQNEAQ (reference sequence). The germline V and J ends were trimmed by 5 bases and 7 bases, with 9 bases remaining between them. CDR3 length: 13 amino acids. In DNA, the CDR3 is TGTGCCAGCAGCCGAACAGGAAATTCACCCCTCCACTTT. Encoded protein: CASSRTGNSPLHF.

This chain joins TRBV6-5 and TRBJ1-1; D might be TRBD1 (6 bases). The germline gives CDR1 MNHEY, CDR2 SVGAGI. The CDR3 loop spans 13 amino acids. Trimming took off 2 bases at V and 11 bases at J, with 15 bases between the two ends. CDR3 nucleotide sequence: TGTGCCAGCAGTTACGATTTACAGGGAGATGCTTTCTTT. Translating gives CASSYDLQGDAFF.

In this sample, this clonotype turned up many times. The chain links TRBV4-3 to TRBJ1-1; no definite D call. V was cut by 0 bases and J by 8 bases, with 10 bases left in between. Germline V CDR1 and CDR2: LGHNA, YSLEER. The CDR3 contains 13 residues. CDR3 amino acids: CASSQDGEMEAFF. CDR3 nucleotides: TGCGCCAGCAGCCAAGATGGGGAGATGGAAGCTTTCTTT.

This clonotype was seen a handful of times. This sequence joins TRBV10-2 and TRBJ2-5; D perhaps matches TRBD1 (5 bases). CDR1 and CDR2 from the germline V gene are WSHSY and SAAADI. This CDR3 has 12 amino acids. V was cut by 2 bases and J by 6 bases, with 7 bases left in between. CDR3 sequence reads: CASSELGQTQYF. CDR3 coding DNA: TGCGCCAGCAGTGAGCTGGGGCAGACCCAGTACTTC.

This clonotype was found a few times. This chain joins TRBV28 and TRBJ2-1, with TRBD1 matching 11 bases. Trimming at V came to 11 bases and at J to 6 bases, leaving 3 bases not matched to a gene. CDR1 and CDR2 from the germline V gene are MDHEN and SYDVKM. The CDR3 loop spans 12 amino acids. As DNA, the CDR3 is TGTGCCTCAGGGACAGGGGGCAATGAGCAGTTCTTC. Protein sequence: CASGTGGNEQFF.

This clonotype was detected ten times or more. CDR3 sequence (DNA): TGCAGTGCGGGAAGGAGCAAAACGTACTACCCCCTCGGCTACACCTTC. Protein product: CSAGRSKTYYPLGYTF. The genes are TRBV20-1 and TRBJ1-2; D is uncertain. In germline, CDR1 is DFQATT, CDR2 SNEGSKA (reference sequence). CDR3 length: 16 amino acids. V lost 6 bases and J lost 8, with 28 bases in between.

This clonotype was counted ten times or more. This chain joins TRBV5-6 and TRBJ2-3; tentatively, D is TRBD2 (5 bases). The CDR3 runs to 14 residues. Germline CDR1 is SGHDT and CDR2 is YYEEEE. Trimming removed 10 bases from V and 0 bases from J, with 15 bases in between. CDR3 region: CAASRGLSTDTQYF. CDR3 coding DNA: TGTGCCGCGTCCCGGGGATTGAGCACAGATACGCAGTATTTT.

The gene calls are TRBV5-4 and TRBJ1-1; D not certain. The CDR3 runs 15 residues. V was cut by 3 bases and J by 6 bases, with 18 bases left in between. The germline gives CDR1 SGHNT, CDR2 YYREEE (reference sequence). The CDR3 DNA is TGTGCCAGCAGCTGGACCGGGTTCCAAGGTGCTGAAGCTTTCTTT. Translating it yields CASSWTGFQGAEAFF.

CDR3 sequence (DNA): TGTGCCAGCGGCCGGGGTAGCAATCAGCCCCAGCATTTT. Its protein is CASGRGSNQPQHF. The V and J genes are TRBV6-5 and TRBJ1-5; D call uncertain. Trimming took 8 bases from V and 0 from J, leaving 8 bases between them. This CDR3 has 13 amino acids. Germline CDR1 and CDR2: MNHEY and SVGAGI.

This clonotype was found a few times. The chain carries TRBV11-3 and TRBJ2-1; tentatively, D is TRBD1 (6 bases). Germline values: CDR1 SGHNT, CDR2 YENEEA. With 5 bases removed from V and 5 bases from J, the gap between germline ends came to 16 bases. The CDR3 extends over 15 amino acids. CDR3 sequence: CASSARQGTNNEQFF. Here the CDR3 DNA reads TGTGCCAGCAGCGCTCGTCAGGGGACCAACAATGAGCAGTTCTTC.

This clonotype was seen a few times. The chain carries TRBV10-3 and TRBJ2-2, with D possibly matching TRBD1 (5 bases). The germline V gene encodes CDR1 ENHRY and CDR2 SYGVKD. The V end lost 5 bases, the J end lost 1 base, and 14 bases lay between the germline ends. CDR3 length equals 16 residues. This CDR3 reads CAISLVEGVNTGELFF. Here the CDR3 DNA reads TGTGCCATCAGTCTAGTCGAAGGGGTGAACACCGGGGAGCTGTTTTTT.

This clonotype was seen at least ten times. The V gene is TRBV6-5, the J gene TRBJ2-1; 13 bases map to TRBD2. The trim removed 5 bases at V and 10 bases at J, leaving 8 bases unmatched. This CDR3 contains 15 residues. Germline-derived CDR1 and CDR2 are MNHEY and SVGAGI. CDR3: CASSQRTSGGVEQFF. The CDR3 DNA follows: TGTGCCAGCAGTCAAAGGACTAGCGGGGGAGTGGAGCAGTTCTTC.

This clonotype occurred a few times. The V gene is TRBV18, the J gene TRBJ1-1; a possible D gene is TRBD1 (6 bases). Germline V gives CDR1 KGHSH, CDR2 LQKENI. The CDR3 is 15 residues long. The ends were cut back, 0 bases at V and 5 bases at J, with 13 bases in the middle. As DNA, the CDR3 is TGTGCCAGCTCACCACCGGATGGGGGGCGAACTGAAGCTTTCTTT. This translates into CASSPPDGGRTEAFF.